The rows below give T cell receptor beta chains drawn from one sample of a study of control samples from healthy donors and cancer patients. Produced via immunoSEQ multiplex PCR; TCRdb's table is partial and in-frame only. The sample lists around 180,000 clones, 90% to 95% occurring once. Sequencing used blood. The receptors come from a woman aged 18 to 35 in good health. The CDR3 runs from the conserved cysteine through the conserved F or W. Each record gives: D gene, clone size, J gene, V gene, CDR3 protein, CDR3 DNA. A D gene is named only where the DNA matches it firmly. The size of a clone is reported for some rows only, either as once, few or many, or as a class for expanded clones.

>.|.|TRBJ1-2|TRBV24-1
CATSEAGTERANYGYTF
TGTGCCACCAGTGAAGCTGGGACCGAACGAGCTAACTATGGCTACACCTTC
>.|.|TRBJ1-1|TRBV10-3
CASHRTENTEAFF
TGTGCCAGCCACCGGACGGAGAACACTGAAGCTTTCTTT
>.|.|TRBJ1-2|TRBV19
CASSISRGKSYTF
TGTGCCAGTAGTATTTCGAGGGGGAAGAGCTACACCTTC
>TRBD1|.|TRBJ1-5|TRBV6-1
CASSERQGTYQPQHF
TGTGCCAGCAGTGAAAGACAGGGGACCTATCAGCCCCAGCATTTT
>.|once|TRBJ1-1|TRBV5-1
CASSLGRNTEAFF
TGCGCCAGCAGCTTGGGAAGGAACACTGAAGCTTTCTTT
>.|.|TRBJ1-3|TRBV11-3
CASSWGSTGNTIYF
TGTGCCAGCAGCTGGGGCAGTACTGGAAACACCATATATTTT
>.|.|TRBJ2-3|TRBV6-5
CASSYSDTQYF
TGTGCCAGCAGTTACTCGGATACGCAGTATTTT
>TRBD1|.|TRBJ2-3|TRBV2
CASRRRDRGTDTQYF
TGTGCCAGCAGGAGACGGGACAGGGGCACAGATACGCAGTATTTT
>.|.|TRBJ2-2|TRBV27
CASSFPSGWASNTGELFF
TGTGCCAGCAGTTTTCCCTCAGGGTGGGCTTCGAACACCGGGGAGCTGTTTTTT
>TRBD1|.|TRBJ2-2|TRBV11-1
CASRHRQGANTGELFF
TGTGCCAGCAGACACCGACAGGGGGCGAACACCGGGGAGCTGTTTTTT
>.|.|TRBJ1-2|TRBV6-5
CASRNSADYGYTF
TGTGCCAGCAGAAACTCCGCGGACTATGGCTACACCTTC
>.|.|TRBJ1-2|TRBV9
CASSVEAASYGYTF
TGTGCCAGCAGCGTAGAAGCCGCGTCCTATGGCTACACCTTC
>.|.|TRBJ1-3|TRBV9
CASSVAGRSGNTIYF
TGTGCCAGCAGCGTAGCCGGCCGCTCTGGAAACACCATATATTTT
>TRBD1|.|TRBJ1-3|TRBV19
CARDEKQGDEAGNTIYF
TGTGCCAGAGATGAAAAACAGGGGGATGAGGCTGGAAACACCATATATTTT
>.|.|TRBJ2-3|TRBV14
CASSQGLSDTDTQYF
TGTGCCAGCAGCCAAGGGCTCAGTGACACAGATACGCAGTATTTT
>.|.|TRBJ1-4|TRBV7-2
CASSLGLQGGEKLFF
TGTGCCAGCAGCTTAGGGCTCCAGGGTGGGGAAAAACTGTTTTTT
>.|.|TRBJ1-5|TRBV18
CASSPGVGQPQHF
TGTGCCAGCTCACCAGGGGTTGGTCAGCCCCAGCATTTT
>.|.|TRBJ1-2|TRBV6-5
CMAGGNYGYTF
TGCATGGCGGGAGGAAACTATGGCTACACCTTC
>TRBD1|.|TRBJ1-6|TRBV19
CASTPGTENSPLHF
TGTGCCAGTACGCCAGGGACAGAGAATTCACCCCTCCACTTT
>TRBD1|.|TRBJ1-5|TRBV28
CASRLQGAVQPQHF
TGTGCCAGCAGACTACAGGGGGCAGTTCAGCCCCAGCATTTT
>.|once|TRBJ1-1|TRBV27
CASSLGGGLGTEAFF
TGTGCCAGCAGTTTAGGGGGGGGCTTGGGCACTGAAGCTTTCTTT
>TRBD2|.|TRBJ2-3|TRBV18
CASSPLAGGHKDTQYF
TGTGCCAGCTCACCCTTGGCGGGAGGGCACAAAGATACGCAGTATTTT
>TRBD2|.|TRBJ2-7|TRBV9
CASSGTSGSSGYEQYF
TGTGCCAGCAGCGGGACTAGCGGGAGTTCAGGATACGAGCAGTACTTC
>TRBD1|.|TRBJ1-1|TRBV24-1
CATPERTGYLNTEAFF
TGTGCCACGCCCGAAAGGACAGGCTATTTGAACACTGAAGCTTTCTTT
>.|once|TRBJ1-3|TRBV6-5
CASSYSTGAGNTIYF
TGTGCCAGCAGTTACTCGACCGGGGCTGGAAACACCATATATTTT
>.|.|TRBJ1-1|TRBV6-5
CASRNNTGSGLAFF
TGTGCCAGCAGGAACAACACAGGGTCTGGTTTGGCTTTCTTT
>.|.|TRBJ1-1|TRBV11-2
CASSLVTRPEAFF
TGTGCCAGCAGCTTAGTCACCCGGCCTGAAGCTTTCTTT
>TRBD1|.|TRBJ2-4|TRBV18
CASSPRGQGGNIQYF
TGTGCCAGCTCACCACGGGGACAGGGAGGAAACATTCAGTACTTC
>.|.|TRBJ1-5|TRBV5-4
CASSPGPYSNQPQHF
TGTGCCAGCAGCCCAGGGCCGTATAGCAATCAGCCCCAGCATTTT
>TRBD1|.|TRBJ1-2|TRBV5-1
CASSLALRDRLLHGYTF
TGCGCCAGCAGCTTGGCCCTCCGGGACAGGTTGCTCCATGGCTACACCTTC
>TRBD1|.|TRBJ1-2|TRBV28
CASSHRTGVMGYTF
TGTGCCAGCAGTCATAGGACAGGGGTAATGGGCTACACCTTC
>.|once|TRBJ1-2|TRBV5-4
CASSLASISYGYTF
TGTGCCAGCAGCTTGGCCAGTATCAGCTATGGCTACACCTTC
>.|.|TRBJ1-6|TRBV11-3
CASSLAISGRDSPLHF
TGTGCCAGCAGCTTAGCAATATCTGGGCGGGATTCACCCCTCCACTTT
>TRBD1|once|TRBJ2-1|TRBV5-4
CASSVDRGRQFF
TGTGCCAGCAGCGTAGACAGGGGAAGGCAGTTCTTC
>TRBD1|once|TRBJ2-1|TRBV11-2
CASSVDRGLNEQFF
TGTGCCAGCAGCGTCGACAGGGGGCTCAATGAGCAGTTCTTC
>.|.|TRBJ1-4|TRBV11-2
CASSWGPTNEKLFF
TGTGCCAGCAGCTGGGGGCCGACTAATGAAAAACTGTTTTTT
>TRBD2|.|TRBJ2-1|TRBV14
CASRLTSGGDSYNEQFF
TGTGCCAGCAGGTTGACTAGCGGGGGGGACTCCTACAATGAGCAGTTCTTC
>.|.|TRBJ1-5|TRBV5-6
CASSSGTASNQPQHF
TGTGCCAGCAGCTCCGGGACGGCCAGCAATCAGCCCCAGCATTTT
>.|.|TRBJ1-5|TRBV12-3/TRBV12-4
CASSLVETQHF
TGTGCCAGCAGTTTAGTGGAGACCCAGCATTTT
>.|.|TRBJ1-1|TRBV6-6
CASRGVDGMNTEAFF
TGTGCCAGCAGGGGGGTGGACGGCATGAACACTGAAGCTTTCTTT
>TRBD1|.|TRBJ1-5|TRBV19
CASSILGQVVEIGNQPQHF
TGTGCCAGTAGTATCCTAGGACAGGTCGTTGAGATAGGAAATCAGCCCCAGCATTTT
>.|.|TRBJ1-1|TRBV5-1
CASSLMGWNTEAFF
TGCGCCAGCAGCTTGATGGGCTGGAACACTGAAGCTTTCTTT
>.|.|TRBJ1-2|TRBV28
CASSLGLDGYTF
TGTGCCAGCAGTCTCGGACTCGATGGCTACACCTTC
>.|.|TRBJ2-5|TRBV19
CASSPSTGAGTQYF
TGTGCCAGTAGTCCCTCGACTGGGGCAGGGACCCAGTACTTC
>.|.|TRBJ1-4|TRBV7-9
CASSLAGMEKLFF
TGTGCCAGCAGCTTAGCAGGGATGGAAAAACTGTTTTTT
>.|.|TRBJ2-3|TRBV4-3
CASSQEGDGRDTQYF
TGCGCCAGCAGCCAAGAAGGGGACGGGAGAGATACGCAGTATTTT
>TRBD1|.|TRBJ1-5|TRBV15
CATSTGQGNQPQHF
TGTGCCACCAGCACAGGACAGGGCAATCAGCCCCAGCATTTT
>.|.|TRBJ1-4|TRBV3-1/TRBV3-2
CASSAGVNEKLFF
TGTGCCAGTTCCGCGGGGGTTAACGAAAAACTGTTTTTT
>.|.|TRBJ1-4|TRBV11-3
CASSFINEKLFF
TGTGCCAGCAGCTTTATCAATGAAAAACTGTTTTTT